This TCR beta chain appears in the sequencing data of a study of cytomegalovirus exposure and HLA in healthy donors. Findings of the study overall: Most of the TCR beta V segments (in an earlier analysis) were productive either about 90% or about 30% of the time. Rare TCR sequences dominated, though some public TCRs recurred in many donors. It was reportedly the case that the classifier diagnosed cytomegalovirus status with high specificity and sensitivity.

A word on this clone: Its antigen is not known.

Germline trimming cut 5 bases from V and 2 bases from J; bases unmatched to any gene: 12. The CDR3 contains 16 residues. Germline V CDR1 and CDR2: SQVTM, ANQGSEA. The donors, nominally healthy at sampling, likely had unrecorded immune exposures. Primers included in the PCR were 60 Vbeta and 13 Jbeta primers. The protocol was immunoSEQ multiplex PCR, while the TCRdb copy is restricted to in-frame clones and leaves out a portion. In the table there are 150,000 to 250,000 clones, around 81% of which are singletons. Sequencing used PBMCs. The clonotype was recovered from a man younger than 40 in good health and CMV-seronegative. The chain combines TRBV29-1 with TRBJ2-1, with 7 bases matching TRBD1. The CDR3 coding sequence is TGCAGCGTTCACGGACAGGATACCTCTACCTACAATGAGCAGTTCTTC. This gives the protein CSVHGQDTSTYNEQFF.